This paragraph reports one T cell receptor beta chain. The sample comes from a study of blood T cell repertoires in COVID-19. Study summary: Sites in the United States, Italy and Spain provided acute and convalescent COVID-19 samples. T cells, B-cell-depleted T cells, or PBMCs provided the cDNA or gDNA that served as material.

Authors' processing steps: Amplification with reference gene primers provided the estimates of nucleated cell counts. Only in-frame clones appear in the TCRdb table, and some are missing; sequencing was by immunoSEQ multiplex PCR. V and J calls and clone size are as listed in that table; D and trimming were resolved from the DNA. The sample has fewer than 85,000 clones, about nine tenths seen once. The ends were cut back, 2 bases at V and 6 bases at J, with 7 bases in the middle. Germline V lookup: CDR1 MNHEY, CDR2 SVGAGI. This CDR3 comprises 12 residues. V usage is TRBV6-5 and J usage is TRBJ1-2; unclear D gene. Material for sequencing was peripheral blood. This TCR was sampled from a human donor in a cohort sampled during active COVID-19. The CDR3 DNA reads TGTGCCAGCAGTTACGAAGGAGATGGCTACACCTTC. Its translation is CASSYEGDGYTF.